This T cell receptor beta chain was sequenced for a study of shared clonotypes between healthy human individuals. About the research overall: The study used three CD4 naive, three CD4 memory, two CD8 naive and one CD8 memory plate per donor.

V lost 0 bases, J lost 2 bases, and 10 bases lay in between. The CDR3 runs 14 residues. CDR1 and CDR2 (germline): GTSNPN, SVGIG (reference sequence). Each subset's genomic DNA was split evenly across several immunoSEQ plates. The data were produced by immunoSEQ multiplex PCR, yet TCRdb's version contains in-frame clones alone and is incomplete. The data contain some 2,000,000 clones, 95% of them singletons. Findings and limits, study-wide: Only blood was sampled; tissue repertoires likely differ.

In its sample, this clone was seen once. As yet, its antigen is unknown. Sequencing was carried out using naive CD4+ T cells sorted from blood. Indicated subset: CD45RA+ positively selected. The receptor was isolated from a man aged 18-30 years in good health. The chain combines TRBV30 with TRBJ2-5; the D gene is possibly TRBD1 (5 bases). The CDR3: CAWSVQAGQETQYF. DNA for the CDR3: TGTGCCTGGAGTGTACAGGCAGGACAAGAGACCCAGTACTTC.